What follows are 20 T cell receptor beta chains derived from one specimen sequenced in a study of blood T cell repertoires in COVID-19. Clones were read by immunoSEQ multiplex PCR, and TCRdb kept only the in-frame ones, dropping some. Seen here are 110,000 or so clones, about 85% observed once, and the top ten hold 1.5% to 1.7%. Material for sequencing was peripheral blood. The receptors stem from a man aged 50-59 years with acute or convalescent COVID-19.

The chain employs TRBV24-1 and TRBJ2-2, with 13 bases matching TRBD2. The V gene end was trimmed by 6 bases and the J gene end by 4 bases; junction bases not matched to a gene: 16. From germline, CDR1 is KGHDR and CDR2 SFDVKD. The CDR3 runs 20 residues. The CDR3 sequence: CATSQGDGGTSGGATGELFF. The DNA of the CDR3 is TGTGCCACCAGTCAAGGGGACGGAGGCACTAGCGGGGGGGCCACCGGGGAGCTGTTTTTT.

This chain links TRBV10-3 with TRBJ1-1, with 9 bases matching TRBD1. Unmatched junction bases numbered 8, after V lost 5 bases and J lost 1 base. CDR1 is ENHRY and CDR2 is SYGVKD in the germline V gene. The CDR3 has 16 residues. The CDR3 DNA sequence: TGTGCCATCAGTCCCGGGACAGGGAAAGGGAACACTGAAGCTTTCTTT. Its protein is CAISPGTGKGNTEAFF.

The CDR3 DNA is TGTGCCACCAGGACAGGGGGCGAATACGAGCAGTACTTC. It specifies CATRTGGEYEQYF. This sequence joins TRBV2 and TRBJ2-7; 11 positions match TRBD1. After removal of 10 bases from V and 4 bases from J, the junction contained 6 bases not matched to a gene. Germline loops: CDR1 SNHLY, CDR2 FYNNEI. The CDR3 has 13 amino acids.

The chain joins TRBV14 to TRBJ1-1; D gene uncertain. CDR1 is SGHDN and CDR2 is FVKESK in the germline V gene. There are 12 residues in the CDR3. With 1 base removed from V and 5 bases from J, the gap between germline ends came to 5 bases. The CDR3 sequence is CASSQVRTEAFF. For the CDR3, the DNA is TGTGCCAGCAGCCAAGTCAGGACTGAAGCTTTCTTT.

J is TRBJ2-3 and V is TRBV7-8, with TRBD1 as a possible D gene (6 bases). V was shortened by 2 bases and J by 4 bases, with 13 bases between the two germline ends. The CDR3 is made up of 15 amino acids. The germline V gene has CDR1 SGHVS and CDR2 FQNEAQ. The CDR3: CASSLRGNMADTQYF. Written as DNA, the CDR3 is TGTGCCAGCAGCTTAAGGGGGAATATGGCAGATACGCAGTATTTT.

CDR3 in DNA: TGTGCCAGCAGCCGCCCCGACAGGAACACTGAAGCTTTCTTT. Its protein is CASSRPDRNTEAFF. The rearrangement links TRBV6-6 to TRBJ1-1; perhaps TRBD1 as D (5 bases). There are 14 residues in the CDR3. The germline V and J ends were trimmed by 6 bases and 1 base, with 12 bases remaining between them. CDR1 MNHNY and CDR2 SVGAGI come from the germline V gene (reference sequence).

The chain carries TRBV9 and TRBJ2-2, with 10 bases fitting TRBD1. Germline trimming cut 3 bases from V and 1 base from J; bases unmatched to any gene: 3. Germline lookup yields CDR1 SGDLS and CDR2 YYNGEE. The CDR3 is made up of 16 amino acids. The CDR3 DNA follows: TGTGCCAGCAGCGGACGGGACAGGGGGAACACCGGGGAGCTGTTTTTT. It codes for CASSGRDRGNTGELFF.

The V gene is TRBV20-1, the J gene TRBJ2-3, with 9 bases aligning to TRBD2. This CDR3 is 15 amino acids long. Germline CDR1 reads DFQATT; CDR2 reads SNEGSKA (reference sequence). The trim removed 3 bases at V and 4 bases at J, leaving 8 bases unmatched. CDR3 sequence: CSASIGSGGPDTQYF. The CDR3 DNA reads TGCAGTGCTAGTATCGGTAGCGGGGGCCCAGATACGCAGTATTTT.

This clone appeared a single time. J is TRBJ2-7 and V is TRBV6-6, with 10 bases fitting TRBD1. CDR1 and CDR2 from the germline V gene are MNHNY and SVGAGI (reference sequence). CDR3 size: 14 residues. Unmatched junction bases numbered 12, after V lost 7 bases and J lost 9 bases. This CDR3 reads CASTPGQGNRGQYV. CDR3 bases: TGTGCCAGCACCCCGGGACAGGGGAATCGCGGGCAGTACGTC.

CDR3 nucleotide sequence: TGTGCCAGCAGCTTCGATGGGGCTAAAACTGGAAACACCATATATTTT. Amino acid sequence: CASSFDGAKTGNTIYF. The chain has TRBV11-2 and TRBJ1-3; perhaps TRBD1 as D (5 bases). Per the germline V gene, CDR1 is SGHAT and CDR2 is FQNNGV. The CDR3 sequence is 16 residues long. V was cut by 3 bases and J by 2 bases, with 14 bases left in between. Combining the CDR3 with reference TRBV11-2 and TRBJ1-3 gives the whole variable domain EAGVAQSPRYKIIEKRQSVAFWCNPISGHATLYWYQQILGQGPKLLIQFQNNGVVDDSQLPKDRFSAERLKGVDSTLKIQPAKLEDSAVYLCASSFDGAKTGNTIYFGEGSWLTVV.

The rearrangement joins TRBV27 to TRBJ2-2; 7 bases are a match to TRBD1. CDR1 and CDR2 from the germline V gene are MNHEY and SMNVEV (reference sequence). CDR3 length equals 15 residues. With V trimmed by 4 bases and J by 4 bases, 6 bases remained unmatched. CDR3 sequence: CASSSAGQATGELFF. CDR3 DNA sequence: TGTGCCAGCAGTTCCGCAGGACAGGCCACCGGGGAGCTGTTTTTT.

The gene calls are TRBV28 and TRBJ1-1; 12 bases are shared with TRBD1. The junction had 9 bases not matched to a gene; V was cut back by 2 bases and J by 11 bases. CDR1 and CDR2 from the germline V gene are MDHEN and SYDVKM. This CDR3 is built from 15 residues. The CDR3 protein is CASSLGGTGGAVAFF. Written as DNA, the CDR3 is TGTGCCAGCAGTTTAGGCGGGACAGGGGGCGCAGTGGCTTTCTTT.

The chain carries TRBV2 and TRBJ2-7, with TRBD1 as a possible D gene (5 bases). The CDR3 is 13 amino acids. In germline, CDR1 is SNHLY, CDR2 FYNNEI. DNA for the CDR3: TGTGCCAGCAGTGAAACTTACGACAGTGTCTTTTCCGTC. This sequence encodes CASSETYDSVFSV.

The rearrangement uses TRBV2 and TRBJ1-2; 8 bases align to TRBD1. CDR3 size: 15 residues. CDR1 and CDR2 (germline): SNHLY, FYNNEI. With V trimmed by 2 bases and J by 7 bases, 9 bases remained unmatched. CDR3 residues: CASSESGQGRSGYTF. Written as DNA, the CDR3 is TGTGCCAGCAGTGAAAGCGGACAGGGACGAAGTGGCTACACCTTC. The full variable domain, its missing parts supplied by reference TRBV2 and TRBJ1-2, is EPEVTQTPSHQVTQMGQEVILRCVPISNHLYFYWYRQILGQKVEFLVSFYNNEISEKSEIFDDQFSVERPDGSNFTLKIRSTKLEDSAMYFCASSESGQGRSGYTFGSGTRLTVV.

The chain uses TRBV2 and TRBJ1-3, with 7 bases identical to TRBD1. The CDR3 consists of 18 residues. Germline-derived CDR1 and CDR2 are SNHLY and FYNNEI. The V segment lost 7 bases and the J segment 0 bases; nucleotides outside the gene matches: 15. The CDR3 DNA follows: TGTGCCAGCATCCCGTTGCCCTTGGGACAGCTCTCTGGAAACACCATATATTTT. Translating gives CASIPLPLGQLSGNTIYF.

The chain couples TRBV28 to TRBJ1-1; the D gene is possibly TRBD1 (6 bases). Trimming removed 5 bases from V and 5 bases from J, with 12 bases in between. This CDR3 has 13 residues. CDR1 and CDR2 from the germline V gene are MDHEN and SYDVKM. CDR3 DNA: TGTGCCAGCAGTCTTACAGGGTTAACTGAAGCTTTCTTT. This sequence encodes CASSLTGLTEAFF.

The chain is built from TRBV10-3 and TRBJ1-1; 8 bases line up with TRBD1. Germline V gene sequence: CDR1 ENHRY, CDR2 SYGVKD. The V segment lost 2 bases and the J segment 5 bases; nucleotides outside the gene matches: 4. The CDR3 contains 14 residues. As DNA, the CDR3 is TGTGCCATCAGTGAGGGACAGGGCAAAACTGAAGCTTTCTTT. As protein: CAISEGQGKTEAFF.

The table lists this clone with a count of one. The CDR3 sequence is CASSWSREGNQPQHF. The CDR3 DNA reads as TGTGCCAGCAGTTGGTCCAGGGAGGGCAATCAGCCCCAGCATTTT. The rearrangement uses TRBV6-5 and TRBJ1-5; weak D call: TRBD1 (5 bases). Trimming took off 4 bases at V and 2 bases at J, with 12 bases between the two ends. The germline gives CDR1 MNHEY, CDR2 SVGAGI. The CDR3 sequence is 15 residues long.

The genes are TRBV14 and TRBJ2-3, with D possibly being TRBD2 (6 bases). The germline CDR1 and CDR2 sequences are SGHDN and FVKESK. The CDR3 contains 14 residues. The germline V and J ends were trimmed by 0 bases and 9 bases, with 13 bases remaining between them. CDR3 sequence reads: CASSQDLLGGTQYF. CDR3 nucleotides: TGTGCCAGCAGCCAAGATCTTTTGGGAGGCACGCAGTATTTT. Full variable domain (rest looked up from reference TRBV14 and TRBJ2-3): EAGVTQFPSHSVIEKGQTVTLRCDPISGHDNLYWYRRVMGKEIKFLLHFVKESKQDESGMPNNRFLAERTGGTYSTLKVQPAELEDSGVYFCASSQDLLGGTQYFGPGTRLTVL.

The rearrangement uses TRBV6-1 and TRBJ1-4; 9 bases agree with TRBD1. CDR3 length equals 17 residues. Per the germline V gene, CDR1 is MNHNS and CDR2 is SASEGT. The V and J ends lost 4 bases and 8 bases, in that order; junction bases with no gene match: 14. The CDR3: CASSGEVMTGGSEKLFF. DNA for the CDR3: TGTGCCAGCAGTGGAGAGGTTATGACAGGGGGTTCAGAAAAACTGTTTTTT.